This TCR beta chain was captured by sequencing in a study of blood T cell repertoires in COVID-19. Background on the study: Samples representing acute and convalescent COVID-19 were sourced from the United States, Italy and Spain. PBMCs, B-cell-depleted T cells, or T cells provided the cDNA or gDNA that made up the material.

In the original workflow: Scientists estimated how many nucleated cells there were by amplifying reference gene primers. The assay was immunoSEQ multiplex PCR, and TCRdb's table has in-frame clones only and misses some. D and trimming were read from the DNA, whereas the V and J calls and clone size are those reported in that table. Here the sample spans around 280,000 clones, under 90% being singletons. Trimming shortened V by 1 base and J by 10 bases, and 14 bases separated the two germline ends. The V gene's germline CDR1 is LNHNV and CDR2 YYDKDF (reference sequence). CDR3 size: 14 residues. V and J are TRBV15 and TRBJ2-1, with D perhaps TRBD2 (5 bases). This receptor was taken from a woman in her 30s with COVID-19, enrolled during active disease. The sequenced sample consisted of peripheral blood. As DNA, the CDR3 is TGTGCCACCAGCAGAGGGTCGGGGTGGGTCGAGCAGTTCTTC. Its translation: CATSRGSGWVEQFF.